This is a list of T cell receptor beta chains from one sample in a study of metastatic and nonmetastatic thyroid tumors. MiXCR reprocessed the PCR reads for TCRdb. There are some 83,000 clones in the sample; roughly an eighth occur only once, and around 9% lies in the top ten. The sample was tumor tissue. These receptors were taken from a female donor with papillary thyroid cancer or a benign thyroid nodule (not recorded which). Some clones in this sample may be carry-over from other donors' samples. The CDR3 runs from the conserved cysteine through the conserved F or W. D genes are given only for firm matches. Clone sizes are given selectively: once, few, many, or a class where the clone is expanded.

len: 11; j_gene: TRBJ2-7; v_gene: TRBV20-1; abundance: .; d_gene: .; CDR3aa: CSSTDSYEQYF; CDR3nt: TGCAGTTCTACGGATAGCTACGAGCAGTACTTC
len: 15; j_gene: TRBJ2-7; v_gene: TRBV6-1; abundance: few; d_gene: TRBD1; CDR3aa: CASSEEIQGAYEQYF; CDR3nt: TGTGCCAGCAGTGAAGAAATACAGGGGGCATACGAGCAGTACTTC
len: 16; j_gene: TRBJ2-3; v_gene: TRBV20-1; abundance: many; d_gene: .; CDR3aa: CSALMRLDLSTDTQYF; CDR3nt: TGCAGTGCCCTAATGAGACTAGACCTAAGCACAGATACGCAGTATTTT
len: 13; j_gene: TRBJ2-7; v_gene: TRBV7-2; abundance: .; d_gene: .; CDR3aa: CASSLVRSYEQYF; CDR3nt: TGTGCCAGCAGCTTAGTACGGTCCTACGAGCAGTACTTC
len: 16; j_gene: TRBJ2-3; v_gene: TRBV20-1; abundance: many; d_gene: TRBD2; CDR3aa: CSARRGLAGFTDTQYF; CDR3nt: TGCAGTGCTAGAAGAGGACTAGCGGGATTCACAGATACGCAGTATTTT
len: 15; j_gene: TRBJ2-2; v_gene: TRBV7-8; abundance: many; d_gene: .; CDR3aa: CASSIDRTGAGELFF; CDR3nt: TGTGCCAGCAGCATAGACAGGACTGGGGCCGGGGAGCTGTTTTTT
len: 13; j_gene: TRBJ1-4; v_gene: TRBV18; abundance: .; d_gene: TRBD1; CDR3aa: CASSGQGDEKLFF; CDR3nt: TGTGCCAGCTCGGGACAGGGGGATGAAAAACTGTTTTTT
len: 16; j_gene: TRBJ2-1; v_gene: TRBV6-5; abundance: many; d_gene: TRBD2; CDR3aa: CASSYSAGDIYNEQFF; CDR3nt: TGTGCCAGCAGTTACTCGGCGGGAGATATCTACAATGAGCAGTTCTTC
len: 14; j_gene: TRBJ2-1; v_gene: TRBV20-1; abundance: .; d_gene: TRBD2; CDR3aa: CSARGAGGVTEQFF; CDR3nt: TGCAGTGCTAGAGGTGCGGGGGGGGTTACAGAGCAGTTCTTC
len: 14; j_gene: TRBJ1-4; v_gene: TRBV30; abundance: many; d_gene: TRBD1; CDR3aa: CAWRGWTGDEKLFF; CDR3nt: TGTGCCTGGAGGGGATGGACAGGGGATGAAAAACTGTTTTTT
len: 18; j_gene: TRBJ2-2; v_gene: TRBV5-4; abundance: many; d_gene: TRBD2; CDR3aa: CASRRILAGVGDTGELFF; CDR3nt: TGTGCCAGCAGGAGAATTCTAGCGGGAGTAGGGGACACCGGGGAGCTGTTTTTT
len: 14; j_gene: TRBJ2-2; v_gene: TRBV20-1; abundance: .; d_gene: .; CDR3aa: CSAISSTNTGQLFF; CDR3nt: TGCAGTGCTATTTCTTCCACGAACACCGGGCAGCTGTTTTTT
len: 16; j_gene: TRBJ1-5; v_gene: TRBV19; abundance: many; d_gene: TRBD1; CDR3aa: CASSTAGQAPWEPQHF; CDR3nt: TGTGCCAGTAGTACGGCAGGACAGGCGCCATGGGAGCCCCAGCATTTT
len: 11; j_gene: TRBJ1-2; v_gene: TRBV5-5; abundance: many; d_gene: .; CDR3aa: CASSLAGGFTF; CDR3nt: TGTGCCAGCAGCTTGGCCGGGGGTTTCACCTTC
len: 14; j_gene: TRBJ2-7; v_gene: TRBV2; abundance: many; d_gene: .; CDR3aa: CASTDKPQGYEQYF; CDR3nt: TGTGCCAGCACTGACAAACCTCAGGGCTACGAGCAGTACTTC
len: 14; j_gene: TRBJ1-5; v_gene: TRBV6-1; abundance: many; d_gene: TRBD1; CDR3aa: CASSRQGSNQPQHF; CDR3nt: TGTGCCAGCAGCAGACAGGGGAGCAATCAGCCCCAGCATTTT
len: 18; j_gene: TRBJ2-1; v_gene: TRBV6-6; abundance: many; d_gene: TRBD1; CDR3aa: CASSLDRGTRKAYNEQFF; CDR3nt: TGTGCCAGCAGTTTGGACAGGGGAACCCGAAAGGCCTACAATGAGCAGTTCTTC
len: 15; j_gene: TRBJ2-1; v_gene: TRBV7-3; abundance: many; d_gene: .; CDR3aa: CASSLGPPGVNEQFF; CDR3nt: TGTGCCAGCAGCCTGGGCCCCCCCGGGGTCAATGAGCAGTTCTTC
len: 13; j_gene: TRBJ2-7; v_gene: TRBV3-1; abundance: many; d_gene: TRBD2; CDR3aa: CASSLRGRDEQYF; CDR3nt: TGTGCCAGCAGCCTCCGAGGGAGGGACGAGCAGTACTTC
len: 16; j_gene: TRBJ2-3; v_gene: TRBV2; abundance: many; d_gene: TRBD2; CDR3aa: CASSRLAGGPQDTQYF; CDR3nt: TGTGCCAGCAGTCGACTAGCGGGAGGGCCACAAGATACGCAGTATTTT
len: 16; j_gene: TRBJ1-6; v_gene: TRBV2; abundance: many; d_gene: .; CDR3aa: CASTLAGGSYNSPLHF; CDR3nt: TGTGCCAGCACCCTAGCGGGGGGCTCCTATAATTCACCCCTCCACTTT
len: 13; j_gene: TRBJ2-3; v_gene: TRBV9; abundance: many; d_gene: .; CDR3aa: CASNVAPTDTQYF; CDR3nt: TGTGCCAGCAATGTTGCCCCCACAGATACGCAGTATTTT
len: 21; j_gene: TRBJ2-3; v_gene: TRBV14; abundance: .; d_gene: TRBD1; CDR3aa: CASSQDARAPPTGSSGDTQYF; CDR3nt: TGTGCCAGCAGCCAAGACGCCCGCGCCCCTCCGACAGGGAGTAGTGGAGATACGCAGTATTTT
len: 15; j_gene: TRBJ2-1; v_gene: TRBV6-6; abundance: many; d_gene: .; CDR3aa: CASSYGPAGPNEQFF; CDR3nt: TGTGCCAGCAGTTACGGGCCTGCGGGGCCAAATGAGCAGTTCTTC
len: 12; j_gene: TRBJ2-7; v_gene: TRBV19; abundance: many; d_gene: .; CDR3aa: CASSISGHEQYF; CDR3nt: TGTGCCAGTAGTATTTCGGGGCACGAGCAGTACTTC